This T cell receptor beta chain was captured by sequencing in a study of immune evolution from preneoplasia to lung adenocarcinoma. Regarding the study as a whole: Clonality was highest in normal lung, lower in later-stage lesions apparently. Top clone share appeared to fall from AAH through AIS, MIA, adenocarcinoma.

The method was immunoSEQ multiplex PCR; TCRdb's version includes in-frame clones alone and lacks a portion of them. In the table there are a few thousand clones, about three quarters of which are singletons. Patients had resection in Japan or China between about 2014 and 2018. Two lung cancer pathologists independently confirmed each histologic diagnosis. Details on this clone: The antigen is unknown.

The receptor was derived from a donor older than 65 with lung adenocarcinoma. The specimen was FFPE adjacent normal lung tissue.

The CDR3 loop is CASSVAAGIYNEQFF. The CDR3 nucleotides are TGTGCCAGCAGCGTAGCTGCAGGGATCTACAATGAGCAGTTCTTC. The V and J genes are TRBV9 and TRBJ2-1, with a weak D call TRBD1 (5 bases). The V and J ends lost 0 bases and 3 bases respectively, with 10 bases between them. Germline lookup yields CDR1 SGDLS and CDR2 YYNGEE. The CDR3 has 15 amino acids.